This T cell receptor beta chain was sequenced for a study of blood T cell repertoires in COVID-19. About the research overall: Acute-phase and convalescent COVID-19 samples originated in the United States, Italy and Spain.

Germline-derived CDR1 and CDR2 are MDHEN and SYDVKM. The CDR3 sequence is 16 residues long. The V end was cut by 7 bases, the J end by 14 bases, with 27 bases between. Generated by immunoSEQ multiplex PCR, the TCRdb table keeps only in-frame clones and is missing some. Here the sample spans under 350,000 clones, 65% to 90% being singletons. The receptor was isolated from a human donor in a cohort sampled during active COVID-19. Material for sequencing was peripheral blood. The rearrangement links TRBV28 to TRBJ1-6; tentatively, D is TRBD1 (5 bases). The CDR3 loop is CASNPSVRGTWTTLHF. CDR3 coding DNA: TGTGCCAGCAACCCCTCGGTTCGGGGGACGTGGACAACCCTCCACTTT.